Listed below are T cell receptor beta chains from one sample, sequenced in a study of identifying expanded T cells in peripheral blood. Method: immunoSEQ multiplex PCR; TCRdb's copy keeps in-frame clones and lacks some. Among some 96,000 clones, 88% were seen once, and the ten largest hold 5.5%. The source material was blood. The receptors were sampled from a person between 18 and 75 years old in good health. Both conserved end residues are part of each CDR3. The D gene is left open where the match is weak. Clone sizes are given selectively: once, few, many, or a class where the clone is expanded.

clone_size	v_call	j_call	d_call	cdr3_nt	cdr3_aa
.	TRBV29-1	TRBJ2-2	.	TGCAGCGTTGTAAACAGGGAGGGAGGGGAGCTGTTTTTT	CSVVNREGGELFF
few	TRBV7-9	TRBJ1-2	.	TGTGCCAGCAGCGATACCGACCTCGAAAACTATGGCTACACCTTC	CASSDTDLENYGYTF
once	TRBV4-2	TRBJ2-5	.	TGTGCCAGCAGCCCGCGATGGGAAGAGACCCAGTACTTC	CASSPRWEETQYF
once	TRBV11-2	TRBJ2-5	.	TGTGCCAGCAGCCACACCGGACAGCAAGAGACCCAGTACTTC	CASSHTGQQETQYF
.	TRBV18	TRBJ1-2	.	TGTGCCAGCTCGACCAAAACCGGGACCAAAGGCTATGGCTACACCTTC	CASSTKTGTKGYGYTF
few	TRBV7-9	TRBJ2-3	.	TGTGCCAGCAGCGAGGACCCGAGGGGTACGCAGTATTTT	CASSEDPRGTQYF
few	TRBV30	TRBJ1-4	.	TGTGCCTGGAGTCAGCAGGGCGGTGGGGAAAAACTGTTTTTT	CAWSQQGGGEKLFF
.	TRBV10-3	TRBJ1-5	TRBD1	TGTGCCATCAGTGGGTCTCCGGCAGGGGGCGTTCAGCCCCAGCATTTT	CAISGSPAGGVQPQHF
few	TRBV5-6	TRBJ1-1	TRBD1	TGTGCCAGCAGAAGACAGGGGAATACGGAAGCTTTCTTT	CASRRQGNTEAFF
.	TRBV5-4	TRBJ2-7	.	TGTGCCAGCAGCCCCGCTCTGGGAAGCTGGTACGAGCAGTACTTC	CASSPALGSWYEQYF
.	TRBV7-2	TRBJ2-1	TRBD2	TGTGCCAGCAGCCGACTAGCGGGGGGCTCTAGTGAGCAGTTCTTC	CASSRLAGGSSEQFF
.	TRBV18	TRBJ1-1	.	TGTGCCAGCTCCCAGACAGCCATGAACACTGAAGCTTTCTTT	CASSQTAMNTEAFF
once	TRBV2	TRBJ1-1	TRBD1	TGTGCCAGCAGTGAAGGGACAGGGACCACTGAAGCTTTCTTT	CASSEGTGTTEAFF
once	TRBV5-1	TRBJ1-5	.	TGCGCCAGCAGTGAGGGCCCGGGTCAGCCCCAGCATTTT	CASSEGPGQPQHF
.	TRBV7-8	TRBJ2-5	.	TGTGCCAGCAGCTACGGAACCTGGAGCTCGGCCGCCCAAGAGACCCAGTACTTC	CASSYGTWSSAAQETQYF
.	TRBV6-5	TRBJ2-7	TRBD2	TGTGCCAGCAGTTACTCGGGGACTAGCGCATCCTACGAGCAGTACTTC	CASSYSGTSASYEQYF
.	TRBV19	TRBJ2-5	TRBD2	TGTGCCAGTAGTATAAACGGCGGGAGGGCCGGGGAGACCCAGTACTTC	CASSINGGRAGETQYF
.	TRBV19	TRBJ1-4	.	TGTGCCAGTAGTTTCAGCGGGGAGGGGAATGAAAAACTGTTTTTT	CASSFSGEGNEKLFF
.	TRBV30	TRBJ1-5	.	TGTGCCTGGAGTGCGGCCAAAGATCAGCCCCAGCATTTT	CAWSAAKDQPQHF
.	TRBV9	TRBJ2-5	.	TGTGCCAGCAGCGTAGTCCCTCCAGGGTCCCAAGAGACCCAGTACTTC	CASSVVPPGSQETQYF
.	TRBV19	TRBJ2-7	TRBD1	TGTGCCAGTAGTCCAAGGTCTACAGGGGCCTACGAGCAGTACTTC	CASSPRSTGAYEQYF
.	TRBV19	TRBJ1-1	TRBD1	TGTGCCAGTACCATCCGACAGGGGCAAGAAGCTTTCTTT	CASTIRQGQEAFF
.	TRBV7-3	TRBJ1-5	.	TGTGCCAGCAGCCCCCGACCCTATCTATCCATTTCTGATCAGCCCCAGCATTTT	CASSPRPYLSISDQPQHF
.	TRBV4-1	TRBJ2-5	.	TGCGCCAGCAGCCAAGGGATAACTCAAGAGACCCAGTACTTC	CASSQGITQETQYF
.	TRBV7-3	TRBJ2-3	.	TGTGCCAGCAGCCCCGAGGGCGGTGCCTCGGATACGCAGTATTTT	CASSPEGGASDTQYF
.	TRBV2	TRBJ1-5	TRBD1	TGTGCCAGCGGGGGACAGGGGGTCTACCAGCCCCAGCATTTT	CASGGQGVYQPQHF
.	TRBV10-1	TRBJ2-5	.	TGCGCCAGCAGTGGGGGTAAAGAACCCCAGTACTTC	CASSGGKEPQYF
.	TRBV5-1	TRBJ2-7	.	TGCGCCAGCAGCCTTGCAGGGGGGCTTGCCTACGAGCAGTACTTC	CASSLAGGLAYEQYF
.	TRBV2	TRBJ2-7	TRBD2	TGTGCCAGCAGCAGGCTAGCGGGGGGCTCGTACTACGAGCAGTACTTC	CASSRLAGGSYYEQYF